This T cell receptor beta chain originates from a study of blood T cells in healthy people across ages. Study-wide results and limits: Strong correlation was found linking TCR beta diversity to naive T cell percentage.

About this clonotype: Its antigen is unknown.

Next came a second PCR, run for about 7 to 12 cycles, which used a sample-barcoded 5' primer along with a J-beta primer mix. TCRdb used MiXCR to reprocess the 5' RACE reads, holding one entry per CDR3 protein. This sample yields around 1.5 million distinct CDR3 sequences, of which 34% are seen a single time; about 11% belongs to the top ten. The CDR3 loop spans 16 amino acids. Trimming removed 0 bases at V and 7 bases at J, with 18 bases between. Germline V CDR1 and CDR2: LGHDT, YNNKEL (reference sequence). This TCR was recovered from a woman in her twenties or thirties in good health. The sequenced sample consisted of blood. The chain uses TRBV3-1 and TRBJ1-2; D possibly corresponds to TRBD1 (5 bases). The CDR3 nucleotides are TGTGCCAGCAGCCAAGATCTCGTTGGCGGGGCCGGTGGCTACACCTTC. Translated: CASSQDLVGGAGGYTF.